Shown below are 16 T cell receptor beta chains from a single sample sequenced in a study of T cell clonality in common variable immunodeficiency. Measured with immunoSEQ multiplex PCR; TCRdb has only the in-frame clones, and not every one. Altogether 35,000 to 45,000 clones were found in the sample, and no singletons occur. The sequenced material came from peripheral blood mononuclear cells. All receptors come from a person aged 18-70 years in good health.

This clone was counted many times. From the germline J gene comes the end of the CDR3, since the read stops 3 residues before it. The V and J genes are TRBV7-6 and TRBJ2-1, with 9 bases fitting TRBD2. The ends lost 5 bases at V and 3 bases at J; junction bases unmatched: 8. The V gene's germline CDR1 is SGHVS and CDR2 FNYEAQ. This CDR3 spans 16 amino acids. This CDR3 reads CASSRIAGEGYNEQFF. The part of the CDR3 DNA that was read is TGTGCCAGCAGCAGAATAGCGGGAGAGGGCTACAATGAG. The variable domain in full, completed from reference TRBV7-6 and TRBJ2-1, reads GAGVSQSPRYKVTKRGQDVALRCDPISGHVSLYWYRQALGQGPEFLTYFNYEAQQDKSGLPNDRFSAERPEGSISTLTIQRTEQRDSAMYRCASSRIAGEGYNEQFFGPGTRLTVL.

This clone has ten or more counts. The CDR3 goes on 3 residues after the read ends, and that part is filled in from the germline J gene. The chain recombines TRBV11-3 with TRBJ2-3; TRBD2 aligns across 7 bases. The J segment lost 4 bases and the V segment lost 8 bases, leaving 6 bases of the junction unmatched. The germline V gene encodes CDR1 SGHNT and CDR2 YENEEA. CDR3 size: 13 residues. CDR3 in amino acids: CASARAGADTQYF. The covered CDR3 bases are TGTGCCAGCGCGAGGGCGGGAGCAGATACG.

This clone was seen repeatedly, ten times or more. The observed sequence ends 3 residues before the CDR3 terminus, with the missing tail filled in from the germline J gene. The chain is built from TRBV13 and TRBJ1-1; weak D call: TRBD1 (5 bases). Germline V lookup: CDR1 PRHDT, CDR2 FYEKMQ (reference sequence). The V and J ends lost 5 bases and 6 bases respectively, with 13 bases between them. The CDR3 contains 13 residues. The covered CDR3 bases are TGTGCCAGCAGCGAACAGGCTTCCCCTGAA. Amino acids: CASSEQASPE. The whole CDR3 is CASSEQASPEAFF.

This clone was observed many times. The CDR3 spells CASSQRLAGGPTSTDTQYF. The covered CDR3 bases are TGTGCCAGCAGCCAACGACTAGCGGGAGGCCCAACCAGCACAGATACG. The rearrangement links TRBV4-2 to TRBJ2-3, with TRBD2 matching 13 bases. The read finishes 3 residues shy of the CDR3 end, and the germline J gene is used to complete it. This CDR3 spans 19 amino acids. Germline V gene data show CDR1 as LGHNA and CDR2 as YNFKEQ. Trimming cost V 2 bases and J 0 bases; bases outside gene matches: 8.

Many counts were recorded for this clone. With the read ending 3 residues before the CDR3 end, the germline J gene is used to fill in that end. The genes are TRBV28 and TRBJ1-2; TRBD1 is a possible D gene (6 bases). The germline V gene has CDR1 MDHEN and CDR2 SYDVKM. V dropped 5 bases and J dropped 4 bases, with 11 bases sitting between them. CDR3 length: 13 residues. This chain's CDR3 is CASSPGDGYGYTF. The part of the CDR3 DNA that was read is TGTGCCAGCAGTCCAGGGGACGGCTATGGC.

This clone was counted many times. The CDR3 end is not reached by the read, which stops 3 residues before it; the germline J gene fills it in. This chain uses TRBV6-2 or TRBV6-3 with TRBJ1-1; a weak D match, TRBD1 (6 bases). Trimming took 6 bases from V and 4 from J, leaving 15 bases between them. Germline lookup yields CDR1 MNHEY and CDR2 SVGEGT. CDR3 length equals 14 residues. The sequenced CDR3 bases are TGTGCCAGCAGGCCTCTTGACAGGACCACTGAA. Translation: CASRPLDRTTE. The entire CDR3 sequence reads CASRPLDRTTEAFF.

At least ten counts were recorded for this clone. The read falls 3 residues short of the CDR3 end, and the missing part is taken from the germline J gene. The chain combines TRBV19 with TRBJ2-7; D is ambiguous. The V end was cut by 2 bases, the J end by 2 bases, with 10 bases between. The CDR3 spans 14 residues. The V gene's germline CDR1 is LNHDA and CDR2 SQIVND (reference sequence). CDR3 bases read: TGTGCCAGTAGTATATCCAGAGGCCCCTACGAG. The encoded protein is CASSISRGPYE. The entire CDR3 is CASSISRGPYEQYF.

There are many counts of this clone. Sequencing ends 3 residues short of the CDR3 end; the germline J gene provides the rest. The rearrangement links TRBV5-1 to TRBJ1-1; D possibly corresponds to TRBD1 (6 bases). Trimming removed 0 bases at V and 0 bases at J, with 9 bases between. The V gene's germline CDR1 is SGHRS and CDR2 YFSETQ. The CDR3 is made up of 15 amino acids. The CDR3 bases that were read are TGCGCCAGCAGCTTGGGGACAGCTTTGAACACTGAA. It translates to CASSLGTALNTE. The whole CDR3 reads CASSLGTALNTEAFF. The entire variable domain, with the rest obtained from reference TRBV5-1 and TRBJ1-1, is as follows: KAGVTQTPRYLIKTRGQQVTLSCSPISGHRSVSWYQQTPGQGLQFLFEYFSETQRNKGNFPGRFSGRQFSNSRSEMNVSTLELGDSALYLCASSLGTALNTEAFFGQGTRLTVV.

With regard to this clone: With the read ending 3 residues before the CDR3 end, the germline J gene is used to fill in that end. The chain couples TRBV10-2 to TRBJ2-7, with TRBD2 as a possible D gene (6 bases). Trimming left V 4 bases short and J 2 bases short, with 15 bases between. CDR1 and CDR2 from the germline V gene are WSHSY and SAAADI. This CDR3 is 15 amino acids long. The CDR3 bases that were read are TGCGCCAGCAGTGCGACTAGGGGAGGTCCCTACGAG. Residues: CASSATRGGPYE. The full-length CDR3 reads as CASSATRGGPYEQYF.

This clone was recorded at least ten times. The CDR3 end falls 3 residues outside the read, so it is completed with the germline J gene. V gene TRBV19 combines with J gene TRBJ2-3, with 7 bases fitting TRBD1. The germline V gene encodes CDR1 LNHDA and CDR2 SQIVND (reference sequence). J gave up 2 bases and V 4 bases, and 9 bases lay outside the gene matches. The CDR3 runs to 16 residues. The CDR3: CASSNGTVETTDTQYF. The DNA read from the CDR3 is TGTGCCAGTAGTAATGGGACAGTTGAGACCACAGATACG. Complete variable domain (other parts from reference TRBV19 and TRBJ2-3): DGGITQSPKYLFRKEGQNVTLSCEQNLNHDAMYWYRQDPGQGLRLIYYSQIVNDFQKGDIAEGYSVSREKKESFPLTVTSAQKNPTAFYLCASSNGTVETTDTQYFGPGTRLTVL.

This clone was counted at least ten times. The DNA ends 3 residues before the CDR3 does, and the rest of the CDR3 is filled in from the germline J gene. The chain employs TRBV19 and TRBJ2-5; TRBD2 matches at 13 bases. From germline, CDR1 is LNHDA and CDR2 SQIVND (reference sequence). The CDR3 length is 15 residues. Trimming cost V 3 bases and J 5 bases; bases outside gene matches: 3. The CDR3 reads CASSMGLAGRETQYF. The part of the CDR3 DNA that was read is TGTGCCAGTAGTATGGGACTAGCGGGGAGGGAGACC.

At least ten counts were recorded for this clone. The CDR3 extends 3 residues past the end of the read, so its final part is completed from the germline J gene. This rearrangement joins TRBV7-3 to TRBJ2-3, with 11 bases matching TRBD2. This CDR3 comprises 14 residues. After removal of 3 bases from V and 5 bases from J, the junction contained 1 base not matched to a gene. Germline V gene sequence: CDR1 SGHTA, CDR2 FQGTGA. Incomplete CDR3 DNA: TGTGCCAGCAGCTTGGGACTAGCGGAAGATACG. It is translated as CASSLGLAEDT. The CDR3 in its entirety is CASSLGLAEDTQYF.

This clone was seen repeatedly, ten times or more. The CDR3 end is not reached by the read, which stops 3 residues before it; the germline J gene fills it in. The chain couples TRBV18 to TRBJ1-1, with D maybe TRBD1 (6 bases). Germline V gives CDR1 KGHSH, CDR2 LQKENI. The CDR3 covers 13 residues. CDR3 bases read: TGTGCCAGCCTCGGGCCAGGGGCCATCGGA. It codes for CASLGPGAIG. The complete CDR3 protein is CASLGPGAIGAFF. The full variable domain, with the rest looked up from reference TRBV18 and TRBJ1-1, is NAGVMQNPRHLVRRRGQEARLRCSPMKGHSHVYWYRQLPEEGLKFMVYLQKENIIDESGMPKERFSAEFPKEGPSILRIQQVVRGDSAAYFCASLGPGAIGAFFGQGTRLTVV.

This clone was recorded at least ten times. From the germline J gene comes the end of the CDR3, since the read stops 3 residues before it. The chain uses TRBV7-8 and TRBJ1-1; maybe TRBD1 (6 bases). V lost 2 bases and J 6 bases, leaving 13 bases between the germline ends. Germline CDR1 reads SGHVS; CDR2 reads FQNEAQ. This CDR3 is built from 14 residues. CDR3 DNA (partial): TGTGCCAGCAGCTTAATTCGCACAGGGTCTGAA. Its translation: CASSLIRTGSE. The whole CDR3 sequence is CASSLIRTGSEAFF.

The table lists this clone with many counts. CDR3 bases read: TGTGCCAGCAGTTACTCGACTAGCGGGGGGGCCGAG. It specifies CASSYSTSGGAE. The entire CDR3 protein reads CASSYSTSGGAEQYF. This chain joins TRBV6-2 or TRBV6-3 and TRBJ2-7; 14 bases align to TRBD2. The read finishes 3 residues shy of the CDR3 end, and the germline J gene is used to complete it. The trim removed 0 bases at V and 6 bases at J, leaving 1 base unmatched. CDR1 and CDR2 from the germline V gene are MNHEY and SVGEGT. The CDR3 extends over 15 amino acids.

This clone was seen at least ten times. The read falls 3 residues short of the CDR3 end, and the missing part is taken from the germline J gene. The chain combines TRBV20-1 with TRBJ1-2; D gene unclear. The CDR3 totals 15 residues. From germline, CDR1 is DFQATT and CDR2 SNEGSKA (reference sequence). The V end lost 0 bases, the J end lost 3 bases, and 14 bases lay between the germline ends. The CDR3 sequence is CSARDGLGYDYGYTF. The part of the CDR3 DNA that was read is TGCAGTGCTAGAGATGGATTAGGGTACGACTATGGC.